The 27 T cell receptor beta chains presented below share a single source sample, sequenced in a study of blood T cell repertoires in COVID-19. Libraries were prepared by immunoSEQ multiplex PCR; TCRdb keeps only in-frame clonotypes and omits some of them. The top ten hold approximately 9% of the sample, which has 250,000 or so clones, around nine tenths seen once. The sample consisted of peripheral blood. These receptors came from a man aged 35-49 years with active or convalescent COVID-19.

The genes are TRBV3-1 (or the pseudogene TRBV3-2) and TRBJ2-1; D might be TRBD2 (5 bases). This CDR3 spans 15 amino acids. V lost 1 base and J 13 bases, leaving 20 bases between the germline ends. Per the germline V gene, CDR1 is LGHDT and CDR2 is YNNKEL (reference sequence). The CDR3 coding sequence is TGTGCCAGCAGCCAAGTTAGTATCGGGGAGAAACTCCAGTTCTTC. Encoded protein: CASSQVSIGEKLQFF.

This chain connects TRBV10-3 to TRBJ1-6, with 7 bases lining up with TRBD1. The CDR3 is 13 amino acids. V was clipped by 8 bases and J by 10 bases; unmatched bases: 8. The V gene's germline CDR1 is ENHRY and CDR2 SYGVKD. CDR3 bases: TGTGCCATCCTAGGGGGCCGGGGATCACCCCTCCACTTT. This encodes CAILGGRGSPLHF.

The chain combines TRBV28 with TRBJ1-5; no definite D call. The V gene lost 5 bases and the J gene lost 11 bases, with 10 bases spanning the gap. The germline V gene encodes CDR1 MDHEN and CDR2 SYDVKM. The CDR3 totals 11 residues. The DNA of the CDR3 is TGTGCCAGCAGTCCGCGGGGAGCCCAGCATTTT. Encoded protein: CASSPRGAQHF. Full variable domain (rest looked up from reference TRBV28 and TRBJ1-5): DVKVTQSSRYLVKRTGEKVFLECVQDMDHENMFWYRQDPGLGLRLIYFSYDVKMKEKGDIPEGYSVSREKKERFSLILESASTNQTSMYLCASSPRGAQHFGDGTRLSIL.

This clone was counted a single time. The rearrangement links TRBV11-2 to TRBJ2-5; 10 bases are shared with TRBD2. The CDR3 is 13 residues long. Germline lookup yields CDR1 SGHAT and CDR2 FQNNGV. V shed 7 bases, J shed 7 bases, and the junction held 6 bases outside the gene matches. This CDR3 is CASKREGLGTQYF. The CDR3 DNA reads TGTGCCAGCAAGCGGGAGGGCCTCGGGACCCAGTACTTC.

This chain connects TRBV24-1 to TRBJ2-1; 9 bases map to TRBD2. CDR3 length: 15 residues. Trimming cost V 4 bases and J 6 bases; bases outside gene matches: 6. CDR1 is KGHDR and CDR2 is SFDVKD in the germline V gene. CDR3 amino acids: CATSEAGLALNEQFF. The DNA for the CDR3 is TGTGCCACCAGTGAGGCGGGACTAGCCCTCAATGAGCAGTTCTTC.

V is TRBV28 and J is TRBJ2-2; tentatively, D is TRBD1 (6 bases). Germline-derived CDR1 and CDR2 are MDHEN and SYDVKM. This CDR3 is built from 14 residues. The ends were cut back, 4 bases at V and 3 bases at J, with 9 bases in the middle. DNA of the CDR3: TGTGCCAGCAGTTCGACAGGTTACACCGGGGAGCTGTTTTTT. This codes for CASSSTGYTGELFF.

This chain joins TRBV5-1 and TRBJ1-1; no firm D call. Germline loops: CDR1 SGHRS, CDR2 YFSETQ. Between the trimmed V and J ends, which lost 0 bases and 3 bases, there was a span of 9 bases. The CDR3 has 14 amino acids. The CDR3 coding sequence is TGCGCCAGCAGCTTGGGGTCAGGTCACACTGAAGCTTTCTTT. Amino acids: CASSLGSGHTEAFF.

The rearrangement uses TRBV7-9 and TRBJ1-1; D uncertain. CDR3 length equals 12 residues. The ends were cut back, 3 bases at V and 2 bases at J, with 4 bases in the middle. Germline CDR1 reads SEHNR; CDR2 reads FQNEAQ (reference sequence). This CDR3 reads CASSFINTEAFF. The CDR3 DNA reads TGTGCCAGCAGCTTTATAAACACTGAAGCTTTCTTT.

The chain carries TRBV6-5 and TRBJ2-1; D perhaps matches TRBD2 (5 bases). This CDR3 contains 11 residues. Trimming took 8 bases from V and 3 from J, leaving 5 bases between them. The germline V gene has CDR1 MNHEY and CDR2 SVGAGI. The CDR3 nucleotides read TGTGCCAGCCGGGGCTACAATGAGCAGTTCTTC. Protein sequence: CASRGYNEQFF.

The chain's CDR3 is CASSQGGQNNQPQHF. The CDR3 region has the DNA TGTGCCAGCAGCCAGGGCGGACAGAACAATCAGCCCCAGCATTTT. The J gene is TRBJ1-5, the V gene TRBV3-1 (or the pseudogene TRBV3-2); weak D call: TRBD1 (6 bases). This CDR3 contains 15 residues. V gave up 3 bases and J gave up 3 bases, with 12 bases separating them. CDR1 is LGHDT, CDR2 YNNKEL, per germline (reference sequence).

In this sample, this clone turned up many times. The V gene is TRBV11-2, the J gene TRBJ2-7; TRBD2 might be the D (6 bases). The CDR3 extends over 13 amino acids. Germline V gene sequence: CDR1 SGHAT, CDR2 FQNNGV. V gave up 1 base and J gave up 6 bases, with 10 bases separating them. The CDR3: CASSLVEGTEQYF. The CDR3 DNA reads TGTGCCAGCAGCTTAGTGGAGGGAACCGAGCAGTACTTC.

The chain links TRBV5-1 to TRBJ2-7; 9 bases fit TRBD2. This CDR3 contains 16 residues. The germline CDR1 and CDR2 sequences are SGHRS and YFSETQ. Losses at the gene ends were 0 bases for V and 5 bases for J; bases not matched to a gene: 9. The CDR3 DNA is TGCGCCAGCAGCTTGGCCCTCCTAGCGGGGTCAAACGAGCAGTACTTC. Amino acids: CASSLALLAGSNEQYF.

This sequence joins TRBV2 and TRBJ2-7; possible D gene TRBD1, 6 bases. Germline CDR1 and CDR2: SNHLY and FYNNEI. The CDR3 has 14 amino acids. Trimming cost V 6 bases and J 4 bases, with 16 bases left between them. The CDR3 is CASRRPGTSYEQYF. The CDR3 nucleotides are TGTGCCAGCAGGAGGCCCGGGACATCTTACGAGCAGTACTTC.

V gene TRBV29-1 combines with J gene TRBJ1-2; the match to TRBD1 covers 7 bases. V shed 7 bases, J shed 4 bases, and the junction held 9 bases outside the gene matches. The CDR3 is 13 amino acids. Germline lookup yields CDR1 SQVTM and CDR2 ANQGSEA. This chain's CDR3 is CSGGQTELYGYTF. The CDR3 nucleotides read TGCAGCGGGGGACAGACAGAGCTCTATGGCTACACCTTC.

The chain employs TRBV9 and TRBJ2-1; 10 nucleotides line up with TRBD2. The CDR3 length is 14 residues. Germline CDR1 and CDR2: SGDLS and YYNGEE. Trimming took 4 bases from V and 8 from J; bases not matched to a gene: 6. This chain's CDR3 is CASSSGTSVHEQFF. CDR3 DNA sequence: TGTGCCAGCAGCTCCGGGACTAGCGTTCATGAGCAGTTCTTC.

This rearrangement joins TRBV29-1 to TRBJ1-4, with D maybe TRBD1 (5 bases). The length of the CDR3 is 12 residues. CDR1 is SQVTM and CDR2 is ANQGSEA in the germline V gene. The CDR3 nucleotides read TGCAGTGTGCAGGGTGGCGATGAAAAACTGTTTTTT. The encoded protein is CSVQGGDEKLFF.

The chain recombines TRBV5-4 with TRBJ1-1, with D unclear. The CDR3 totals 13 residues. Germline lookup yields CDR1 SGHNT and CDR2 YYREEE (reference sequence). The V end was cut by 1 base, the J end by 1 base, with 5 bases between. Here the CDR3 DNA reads TGTGCCAGCAGCTTGACACAGAACACTGAAGCTTTCTTT. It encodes CASSLTQNTEAFF.

The DNA of the CDR3 is TGTGCCAGCGGCCAGTTCGGGGGGGCCAGAGATGAGCAGTTCTTC. Its protein is CASGQFGGARDEQFF. The rearrangement uses TRBV5-4 and TRBJ2-1, with 8 nucleotides matching TRBD2. CDR1 and CDR2 (germline): SGHNT, YYREEE (reference sequence). CDR3 length: 15 residues. The junction had 14 bases not matched to a gene; V was cut back by 7 bases and J by 8 bases.

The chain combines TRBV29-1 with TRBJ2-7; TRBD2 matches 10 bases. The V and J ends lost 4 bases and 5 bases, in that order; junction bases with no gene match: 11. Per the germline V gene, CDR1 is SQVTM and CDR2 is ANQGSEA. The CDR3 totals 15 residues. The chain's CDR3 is CSVGRSGRAAHEQYF. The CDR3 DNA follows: TGCAGCGTTGGTAGGAGCGGGAGGGCTGCCCACGAGCAGTACTTC.

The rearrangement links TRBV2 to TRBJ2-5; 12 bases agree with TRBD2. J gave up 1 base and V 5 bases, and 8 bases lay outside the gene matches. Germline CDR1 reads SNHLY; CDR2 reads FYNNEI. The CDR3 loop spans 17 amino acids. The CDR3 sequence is CASSKGGLAGRQETQYF. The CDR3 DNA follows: TGTGCCAGCAGTAAAGGGGGACTAGCGGGCCGCCAAGAGACCCAGTACTTC.

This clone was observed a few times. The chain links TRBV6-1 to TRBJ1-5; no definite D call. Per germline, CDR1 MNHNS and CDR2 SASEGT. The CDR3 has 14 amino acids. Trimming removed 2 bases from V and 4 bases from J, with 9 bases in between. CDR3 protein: CASSESLRNQPQHF. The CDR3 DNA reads TGTGCCAGCAGTGAATCACTGCGGAATCAGCCCCAGCATTTT.

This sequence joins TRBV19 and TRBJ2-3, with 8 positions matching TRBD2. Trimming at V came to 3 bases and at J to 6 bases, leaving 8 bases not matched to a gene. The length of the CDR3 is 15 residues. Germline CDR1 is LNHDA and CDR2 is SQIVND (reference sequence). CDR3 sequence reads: CASSMTGGPGDTQYF. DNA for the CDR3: TGTGCCAGTAGTATGACGGGAGGGCCCGGGGATACGCAGTATTTT.

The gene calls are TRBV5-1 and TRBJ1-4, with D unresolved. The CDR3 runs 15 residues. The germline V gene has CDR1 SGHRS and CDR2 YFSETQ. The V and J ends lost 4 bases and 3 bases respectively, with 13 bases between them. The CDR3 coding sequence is TGCGCCAGCAGCGTAGATCCGAACTCTAATGAAAAACTGTTTTTT. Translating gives CASSVDPNSNEKLFF.

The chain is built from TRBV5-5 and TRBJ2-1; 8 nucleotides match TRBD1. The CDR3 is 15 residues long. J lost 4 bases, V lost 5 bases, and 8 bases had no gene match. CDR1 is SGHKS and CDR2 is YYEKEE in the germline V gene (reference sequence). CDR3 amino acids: CASRPQGAPYNEQFF. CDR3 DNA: TGTGCCAGCAGGCCTCAGGGGGCCCCTTACAATGAGCAGTTCTTC.

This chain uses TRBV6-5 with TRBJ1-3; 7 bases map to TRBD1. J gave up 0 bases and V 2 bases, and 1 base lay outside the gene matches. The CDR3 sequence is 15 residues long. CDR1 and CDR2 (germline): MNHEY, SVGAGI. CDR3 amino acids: CASSYRDSSGNTIYF. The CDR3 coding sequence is TGTGCCAGCAGTTACCGGGACAGCTCTGGAAACACCATATATTTT.

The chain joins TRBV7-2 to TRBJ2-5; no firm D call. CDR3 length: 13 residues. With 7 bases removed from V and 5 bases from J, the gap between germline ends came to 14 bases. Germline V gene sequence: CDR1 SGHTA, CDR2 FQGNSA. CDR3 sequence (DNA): TGTGCCAGCACCTCTAGAGGTGTGGAGACCCAGTACTTC. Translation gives CASTSRGVETQYF.

The CDR3 bases are TGTGCCAGCAGCTCTGCGACTAGAATCGACCGAGAGCAGTACTTC. Amino acids: CASSSATRIDREQYF. The V call is TRBV5-4, the J call TRBJ2-7; tentative D call: TRBD2 (6 bases). Germline CDR1 reads SGHNT; CDR2 reads YYREEE (reference sequence). CDR3 length: 15 amino acids. The germline V and J ends were trimmed by 3 bases and 7 bases, with 20 bases remaining between them.